Detailed here is one T cell receptor beta chain. Its antigen is still unknown. This specimen comes from a study of Ad26.COV2.S vaccination and SARS-CoV-2 variants. As for the study in general: Doses of Ad26.COV2.S were injected into muscle once or twice, 56 days apart. Notes on the study in general: Recipients of vaccine and of placebo showed similar breadth of their non-spike TCR repertoires. An underestimation of total T cell responses may have resulted from the TCR breadth and depth analyses.

Regarding treatment: roughly 20 received Ad26.COV2.S at low or high dose, single or two shots; roughly 5 received placebo; per-sample allocation not given. Day 63 after the first injection of vaccine or placebo was the sampling time. Produced via immunoSEQ multiplex PCR; TCRdb's table is partial and in-frame only. The sample yields around 450,000 clones, 80% to 95% seen once. The germline V gene has CDR1 SGHAT and CDR2 FQNNGV. The CDR3 spans 15 residues. Trimming took off 5 bases at V and 8 bases at J, with 19 bases between the two ends. The sequence was collected from a person aged 18-60 years who received the Ad26.COV2.S COVID-19 vaccine or a placebo. The J gene is TRBJ2-1, the V gene TRBV11-2; either TRBD1 or TRBD2 may fit D (8 bases each). Sequenced material: peripheral blood, taken in a trial of Ad26.COV2.S vaccine versus placebo. The CDR3 loop is CASSGQGGRIDEQFF. As DNA, the CDR3 is TGTGCCAGCAGCGGACAGGGCGGGAGGATAGATGAGCAGTTCTTC.